This T cell receptor (beta chain) was identified in a study of blood T cell repertoires in COVID-19. Across the whole study: Donors in the United States, Italy and Spain gave samples during acute or convalescent COVID-19. Sources were T cells, B-cell-depleted T cells, or PBMCs; the material itself was cDNA or gDNA.

Authors' data handling: Quantification of nucleated cells was approximated via reference gene primer amplification. Assay: immunoSEQ multiplex PCR; the TCRdb copy retains only in-frame clones and omits some. D and trimming come from the DNA, and the V and J calls and clone size come from that table. Of 85,000 to 100,000 clones in the sample, 75% to 90% are singletons; the top ten hold under 8%. The V segment lost 6 bases and the J segment 4 bases; nucleotides outside the gene matches: 8. Germline assignment: CDR1 SGDLS and CDR2 YYNGEE. The CDR3 extends over 15 amino acids. This TCR was sampled from a man between 60 and 75 years old with acute or convalescent COVID-19. The rearrangement links TRBV9 to TRBJ1-3, with 9 bases fitting TRBD1. Input material: peripheral blood. In nucleotides, the CDR3 is TGTGCCAGCACCGAGGGACAGGGCCCCGGAAACACCATATATTTT. It encodes CASTEGQGPGNTIYF.